This is a list of T cell receptor beta chains from one sample in a study of CD8+ T cells in alopecia areata. Some clones are missing from TCRdb's copy, which holds only in-frame ones; the method was immunoSEQ multiplex PCR. The table shows about 200,000 clones, with 60% to 70% occurring only once. Sequences were derived from CD4+ T cells sorted from blood, sampled at week 4, from a patient treated with tofacitinib. These receptors were taken from a human donor with alopecia areata. CDR3s include the opening cysteine and the closing phenylalanine or tryptophan. The order of the fields is J gene, V gene, D gene, clone size, CDR3 protein, CDR3 DNA. The D gene is left open where the match is weak. Size values are once, few and many counts, or a class for expanded clones, and some rows have none.

J: TRBJ1-5
V: TRBV18
D: -
size: -
CDR3: CASSPPGGIHQPQHF
DNA: TGTGCCAGCTCACCACCGGGGGGGATTCATCAGCCCCAGCATTTT

J: TRBJ2-3
V: TRBV2
D: TRBD1
size: -
CDR3: CASSSGTGDTQYF
DNA: TGTGCCAGCAGTTCCGGGACAGGGGATACGCAGTATTTT

J: TRBJ2-3
V: TRBV29-1
D: TRBD1
size: -
CDR3: CSVVGQGAPDTQYF
DNA: TGCAGCGTTGTTGGGCAGGGGGCCCCAGATACGCAGTATTTT

J: TRBJ2-7
V: TRBV30
D: TRBD2
size: -
CDR3: CACAWGGNTYEQYF
DNA: TGTGCCTGCGCCTGGGGGGGGAACACCTACGAGCAGTACTTC

J: TRBJ2-5
V: TRBV29-1
D: TRBD1
size: few
CDR3: CSVGQGARQETQYF
DNA: TGCAGCGTGGGACAGGGGGCGAGGCAAGAGACCCAGTACTTC

J: TRBJ1-1
V: TRBV29-1
D: -
size: -
CDR3: CSVHGMNTEAFF
DNA: TGCAGCGTACATGGTATGAACACTGAAGCTTTCTTT

J: TRBJ1-6
V: TRBV10-3
D: TRBD1
size: -
CDR3: CAIRGTGGNSPLHF
DNA: TGTGCCATCAGAGGGACAGGGGGTAATTCACCCCTCCACTTT

J: TRBJ2-5
V: TRBV2
D: TRBD2
size: -
CDR3: CASRGDYGETQYF
DNA: TGTGCCAGCAGGGGGGACTATGGAGAGACCCAGTACTTC

J: TRBJ2-2
V: TRBV9
D: -
size: -
CDR3: CASNRDTGELFF
DNA: TGTGCCAGCAACCGGGACACCGGGGAGCTGTTTTTT

J: TRBJ1-2
V: TRBV19
D: -
size: -
CDR3: CASSTQVSNYGYTF
DNA: TGTGCCAGTAGTACTCAGGTTTCTAACTATGGCTACACCTTC

J: TRBJ2-3
V: TRBV7-9
D: -
size: few
CDR3: CASSPLSSTDTQYF
DNA: TGTGCCAGCAGCCCGCTATCTAGCACAGATACGCAGTATTTT

J: TRBJ1-6
V: TRBV29-1
D: -
size: -
CDR3: CSVEVLLANSPLHF
DNA: TGCAGCGTTGAAGTCCTTTTGGCTAATTCACCCCTCCACTTT

J: TRBJ1-6
V: TRBV5-6
D: -
size: -
CDR3: CASSPSDTVTLHF
DNA: TGTGCCAGCAGCCCTTCGGACACCGTCACCCTCCACTTT

J: TRBJ2-6
V: TRBV29-1
D: -
size: -
CDR3: CSALDRANVLTF
DNA: TGCAGCGCACTGGACAGGGCCAACGTCCTGACTTTC

J: TRBJ1-3
V: TRBV7-9
D: -
size: few
CDR3: CASSWDAGITSGNTIYF
DNA: TGTGCCAGCAGCTGGGACGCAGGGATTACCTCTGGAAACACCATATATTTT

J: TRBJ1-2
V: TRBV9
D: -
size: -
CDR3: CASSVVGDSYGYTF
DNA: TGTGCCAGCAGCGTAGTGGGAGACAGCTATGGCTACACCTTC

J: TRBJ2-2
V: TRBV5-1
D: -
size: -
CDR3: CASSSGTPNTGELFF
DNA: TGCGCCAGCAGCTCCGGGACACCGAACACCGGGGAGCTGTTTTTT

J: TRBJ1-2
V: TRBV5-6
D: -
size: -
CDR3: CASSLEGYGYTF
DNA: TGTGCCAGCAGCTTGGAGGGGTATGGCTACACCTTC

J: TRBJ1-2
V: TRBV29-1
D: TRBD1
size: -
CDR3: CSVDQDRGTSITF
DNA: TGCAGCGTTGATCAGGACAGGGGAACCTCAATCACCTTC

J: TRBJ1-1
V: TRBV9
D: -
size: -
CDR3: CASSNPGANTEAFF
DNA: TGTGCCAGCAGCAACCCCGGGGCAAACACTGAAGCTTTCTTT

J: TRBJ2-5
V: TRBV7-9
D: -
size: few
CDR3: CASRNQGGRETQYF
DNA: TGTGCCAGCAGAAATCAGGGAGGAAGGGAGACCCAGTACTTC

J: TRBJ2-6
V: TRBV7-2
D: -
size: -
CDR3: CASNRGGFSSGANVLTF
DNA: TGTGCCAGCAACCGCGGGGGCTTCAGCTCTGGGGCCAACGTCCTGACTTTC

J: TRBJ1-6
V: TRBV5-1
D: -
size: few
CDR3: CASSLGQHNSPLHF
DNA: TGCGCCAGCAGCTTGGGACAGCATAATTCACCCCTCCACTTT

J: TRBJ1-2
V: TRBV28
D: -
size: many
CDR3: CASSPPAGPYGYTF
DNA: TGTGCCAGCAGTCCCCCGGCGGGGCCCTATGGCTACACCTTC

J: TRBJ2-2
V: TRBV30
D: -
size: -
CDR3: CARQTGSGELFF
DNA: TGTGCCCGCCAGACAGGTTCCGGGGAGCTGTTTTTT

J: TRBJ2-5
V: TRBV5-1
D: TRBD1
size: few
CDR3: CASSYGQGMKETQYF
DNA: TGCGCCAGCAGCTATGGACAGGGAATGAAAGAGACCCAGTACTTC

J: TRBJ2-3
V: TRBV30
D: -
size: -
CDR3: CAWSVLRQGAADTQYF
DNA: TGTGCCTGGAGTGTATTGAGGCAGGGAGCGGCAGATACGCAGTATTTT

J: TRBJ2-1
V: TRBV2
D: TRBD2
size: -
CDR3: CATRLAGNNEQFF
DNA: TGTGCAACCAGACTAGCGGGGAACAATGAGCAGTTCTTC

J: TRBJ2-1
V: TRBV30
D: -
size: -
CDR3: CAWSRDTRTRNNEQFF
DNA: TGTGCCTGGAGCAGGGACACTAGGACTAGGAACAATGAGCAGTTCTTC

J: TRBJ2-3
V: TRBV7-2
D: TRBD2
size: -
CDR3: CASRGGGALDTQYF
DNA: TGTGCCAGCCGGGGCGGGGGGGCGTTAGATACGCAGTATTTT

J: TRBJ1-4
V: TRBV30
D: -
size: -
CDR3: CAWSEGREKLFF
DNA: TGTGCCTGGAGTGAAGGAAGAGAAAAACTGTTTTTT

J: TRBJ2-3
V: TRBV2
D: TRBD2
size: few
CDR3: CATAGLATDTQYF
DNA: TGTGCCACCGCGGGACTAGCAACAGATACGCAGTATTTT

J: TRBJ1-6
V: TRBV30
D: -
size: -
CDR3: CACTSTGSSYNSPLHF
DNA: TGTGCCTGTACTTCAACGGGCAGCTCCTATAATTCACCCCTCCACTTT

J: TRBJ2-7
V: TRBV15
D: -
size: -
CDR3: CATSREKTYEQYF
DNA: TGTGCCACCAGCAGAGAGAAGACCTACGAGCAGTACTTC

J: TRBJ1-2
V: TRBV7-9
D: -
size: -
CDR3: CASRPSGSFYGYTF
DNA: TGTGCCAGCAGGCCATCCGGGAGCTTCTATGGCTACACCTTC

J: TRBJ1-2
V: TRBV6-6
D: -
size: -
CDR3: CASRPDLGGYTF
DNA: TGTGCCAGCAGGCCGGACCTCGGTGGCTACACCTTC

J: TRBJ1-1
V: TRBV29-1
D: -
size: -
CDR3: CSVSGTGVPEAFF
DNA: TGCAGCGTTTCGGGGACGGGTGTACCTGAAGCTTTCTTT

J: TRBJ2-7
V: TRBV6-5
D: TRBD1
size: -
CDR3: CASQGASKTYEQYF
DNA: TGTGCCAGTCAGGGGGCGAGCAAAACCTACGAGCAGTACTTC

J: TRBJ2-1
V: TRBV6-6
D: -
size: few
CDR3: CASSAPSQRSYNEQFF
DNA: TGTGCCAGCAGTGCCCCCTCCCAACGCTCCTACAATGAGCAGTTCTTC